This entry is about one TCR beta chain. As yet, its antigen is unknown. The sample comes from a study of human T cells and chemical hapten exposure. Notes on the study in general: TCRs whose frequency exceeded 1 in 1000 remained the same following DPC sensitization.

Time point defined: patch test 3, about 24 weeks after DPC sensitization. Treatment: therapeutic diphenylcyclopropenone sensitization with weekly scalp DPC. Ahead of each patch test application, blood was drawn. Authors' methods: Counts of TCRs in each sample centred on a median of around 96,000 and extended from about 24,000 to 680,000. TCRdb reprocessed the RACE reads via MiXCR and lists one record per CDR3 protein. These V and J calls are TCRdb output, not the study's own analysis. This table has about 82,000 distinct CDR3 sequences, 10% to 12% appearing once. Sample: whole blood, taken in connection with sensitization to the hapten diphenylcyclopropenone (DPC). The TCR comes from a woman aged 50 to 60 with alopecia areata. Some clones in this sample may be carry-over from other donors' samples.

The CDR3 region is CASSDRGQETQYF. DNA for the CDR3: TGTGCCAGTAGTGACAGGGGTCAGGAGACCCAGTACTTC. This chain links TRBV19 with TRBJ2-5, with TRBD1 matching over 8 bases. Trimming removed 5 bases from V and 5 bases from J; junction bases left unmatched: 4. This CDR3 comprises 13 residues. Germline CDR1 is LNHDA and CDR2 is SQIVND (reference sequence).